This T cell receptor beta chain was documented in a study of CD8+CD57+ T cells in acquired aplastic anemia. Findings of the study overall: There were around 28 CD8+ CDR3 sequences that occurred in both patients and controls.

Germline loops: CDR1 DFQATT, CDR2 SNEGSKA (reference sequence). The CDR3 is 15 amino acids. V lost 0 bases to trimming and J lost 1 base; unmatched junction nucleotides: 3. A remark on this clonotype: The antigen is not known.

Patients picked for sequencing had shown CD8+CD57+ cell expansion detected by flow cytometry. TCR beta VDJ and CDR3 profiles were obtained from a genomic DNA template. In TCRdb, the reads were re-called with MiXCR into one record per CDR3 protein. This sample has 200,000 to 250,000 distinct CDR3 sequences, with approximately 60% found just once. The sequencing sample was made of sorted CD4+, CD8+, or CD8+CD57+ T cells (not recorded which) from PBMCs. The source is a human donor with aplastic anemia. The genes are TRBV20-1 and TRBJ2-7; 10 bases line up with TRBD2. CDR3 in DNA: TGCAGTGCTAGAGATCGACTAGCGGGTTCCTACGAGCAGTACTTC. As protein: CSARDRLAGSYEQYF.